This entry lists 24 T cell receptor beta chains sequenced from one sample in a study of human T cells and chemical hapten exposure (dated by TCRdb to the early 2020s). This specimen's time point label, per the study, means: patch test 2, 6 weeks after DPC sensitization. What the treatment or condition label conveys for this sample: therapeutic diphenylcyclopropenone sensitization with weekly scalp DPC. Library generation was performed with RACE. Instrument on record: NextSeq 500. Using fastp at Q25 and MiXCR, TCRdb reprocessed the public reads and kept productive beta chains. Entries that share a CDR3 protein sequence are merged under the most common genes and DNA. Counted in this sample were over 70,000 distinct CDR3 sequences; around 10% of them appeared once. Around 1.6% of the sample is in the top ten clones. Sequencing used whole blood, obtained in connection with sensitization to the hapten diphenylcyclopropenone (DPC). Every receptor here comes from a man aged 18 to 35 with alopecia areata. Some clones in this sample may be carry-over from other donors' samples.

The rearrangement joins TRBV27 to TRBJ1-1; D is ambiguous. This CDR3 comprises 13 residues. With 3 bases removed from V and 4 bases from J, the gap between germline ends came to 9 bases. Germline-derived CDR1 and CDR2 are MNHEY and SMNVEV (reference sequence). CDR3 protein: CASSFIETTEAFF. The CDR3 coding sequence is TGTGCCAGCAGTTTTATCGAGACCACTGAAGCTTTCTTT.

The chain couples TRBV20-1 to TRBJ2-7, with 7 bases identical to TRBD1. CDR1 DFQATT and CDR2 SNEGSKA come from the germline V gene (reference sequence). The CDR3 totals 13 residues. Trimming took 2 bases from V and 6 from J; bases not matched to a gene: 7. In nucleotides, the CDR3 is TGCAGTGCTAGAAGTACAGGGGTGGTCGAGCAGTACTTC. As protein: CSARSTGVVEQYF.

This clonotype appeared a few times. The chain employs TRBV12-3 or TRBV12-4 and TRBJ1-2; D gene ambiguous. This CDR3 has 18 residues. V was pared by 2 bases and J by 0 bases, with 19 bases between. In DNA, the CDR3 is TGTGCCAGCAGTTTATTAATCTACGGGTCAAAAACTAACTATGGCTACACCTTC. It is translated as CASSLLIYGSKTNYGYTF.

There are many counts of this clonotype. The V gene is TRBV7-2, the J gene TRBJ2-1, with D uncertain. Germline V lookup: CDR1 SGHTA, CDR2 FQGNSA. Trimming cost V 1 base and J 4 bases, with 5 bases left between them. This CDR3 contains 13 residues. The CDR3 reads CASSLVSYNEQFF. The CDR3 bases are TGTGCCAGCAGCTTAGTCAGTTACAATGAGCAGTTCTTC.

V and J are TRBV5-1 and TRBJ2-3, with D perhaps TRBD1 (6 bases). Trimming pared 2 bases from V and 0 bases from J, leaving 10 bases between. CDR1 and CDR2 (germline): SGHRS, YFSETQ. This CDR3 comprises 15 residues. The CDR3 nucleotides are TGCGCCAGCAGCTTCCCGGGACAAAGCACAGATACGCAGTATTTT. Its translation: CASSFPGQSTDTQYF. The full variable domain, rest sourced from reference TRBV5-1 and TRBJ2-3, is KAGVTQTPRYLIKTRGQQVTLSCSPISGHRSVSWYQQTPGQGLQFLFEYFSETQRNKGNFPGRFSGRQFSNSRSEMNVSTLELGDSALYLCASSFPGQSTDTQYFGPGTRLTVL.

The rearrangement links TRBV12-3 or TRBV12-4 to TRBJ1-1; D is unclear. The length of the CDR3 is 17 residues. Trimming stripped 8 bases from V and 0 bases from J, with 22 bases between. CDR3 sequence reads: CASSRSLDVYMNTEAFF. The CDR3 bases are TGTGCCAGCTCAAGGTCCCTGGATGTCTACATGAACACTGAAGCTTTCTTT.

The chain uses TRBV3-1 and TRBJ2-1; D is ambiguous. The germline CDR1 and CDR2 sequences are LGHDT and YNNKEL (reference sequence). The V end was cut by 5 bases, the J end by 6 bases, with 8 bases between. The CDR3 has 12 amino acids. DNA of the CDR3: TGTGCCAGCAGCTCCCCATTCAATGAGCAGTTCTTC. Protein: CASSSPFNEQFF.

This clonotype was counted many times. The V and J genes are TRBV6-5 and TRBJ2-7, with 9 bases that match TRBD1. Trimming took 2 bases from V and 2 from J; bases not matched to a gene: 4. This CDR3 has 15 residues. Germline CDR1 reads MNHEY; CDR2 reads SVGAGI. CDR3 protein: CASSYRDRAPYEQYF. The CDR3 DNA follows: TGTGCCAGCAGTTACCGGGACAGGGCCCCCTACGAGCAGTACTTC.

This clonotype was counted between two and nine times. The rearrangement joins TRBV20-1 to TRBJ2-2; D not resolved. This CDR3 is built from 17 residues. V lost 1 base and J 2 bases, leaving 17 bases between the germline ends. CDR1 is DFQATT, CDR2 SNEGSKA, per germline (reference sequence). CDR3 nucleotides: TGCAGTGCTAGAGGACCTTTATCGGGTCCTAACACCGGGGAGCTGTTTTTT. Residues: CSARGPLSGPNTGELFF.

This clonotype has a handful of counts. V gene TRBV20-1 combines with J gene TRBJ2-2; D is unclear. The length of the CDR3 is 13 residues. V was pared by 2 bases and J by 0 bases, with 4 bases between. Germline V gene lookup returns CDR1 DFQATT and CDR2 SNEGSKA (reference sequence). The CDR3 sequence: CSARRANTGELFF. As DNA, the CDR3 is TGCAGTGCTAGACGTGCGAACACCGGGGAGCTGTTTTTT.

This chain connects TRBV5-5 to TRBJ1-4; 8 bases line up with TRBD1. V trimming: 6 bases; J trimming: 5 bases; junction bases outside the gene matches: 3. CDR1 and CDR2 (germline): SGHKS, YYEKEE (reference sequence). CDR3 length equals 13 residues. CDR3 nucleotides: TGTGCCAGCAACAGGGGGGAGAATGAAAAACTGTTTTTT. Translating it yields CASNRGENEKLFF. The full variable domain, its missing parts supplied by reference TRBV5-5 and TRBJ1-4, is DAGVTQSPTHLIKTRGQQVTLRCSPISGHKSVSWYQQVLGQGPQFIFQYYEKEERGRGNFPDRFSARQFPNYSSELNVNALLLGDSALYLCASNRGENEKLFFGSGTQLSVL.

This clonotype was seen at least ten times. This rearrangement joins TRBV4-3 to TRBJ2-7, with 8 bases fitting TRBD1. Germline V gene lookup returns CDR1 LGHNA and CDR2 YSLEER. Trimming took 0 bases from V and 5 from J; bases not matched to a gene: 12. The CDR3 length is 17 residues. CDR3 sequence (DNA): TGCGCCAGCAGCCAAGATCGGGACAGGACCCACCCCAACGAGCAGTACTTC. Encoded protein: CASSQDRDRTHPNEQYF.

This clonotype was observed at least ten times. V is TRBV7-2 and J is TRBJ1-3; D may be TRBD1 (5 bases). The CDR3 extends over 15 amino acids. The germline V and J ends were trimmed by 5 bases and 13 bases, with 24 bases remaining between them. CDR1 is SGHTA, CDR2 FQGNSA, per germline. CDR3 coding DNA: TGTGCCAGCAGCCAGAGGGGTATGGCAGTCGGGCCAATATATTTT. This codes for CASSQRGMAVGPIYF.

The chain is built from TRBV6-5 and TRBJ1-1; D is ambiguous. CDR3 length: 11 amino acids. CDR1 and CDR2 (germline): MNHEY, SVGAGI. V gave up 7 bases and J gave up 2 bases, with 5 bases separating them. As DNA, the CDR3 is TGTGCCAGCATGGATAACACTGAAGCTTTCTTT. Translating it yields CASMDNTEAFF.

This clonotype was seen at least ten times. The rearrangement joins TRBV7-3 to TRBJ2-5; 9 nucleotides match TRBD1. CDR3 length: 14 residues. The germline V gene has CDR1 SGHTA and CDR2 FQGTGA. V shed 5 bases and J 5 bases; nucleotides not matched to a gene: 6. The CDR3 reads CASSRTGGGETQYF. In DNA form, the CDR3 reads TGTGCCAGCAGCCGAACAGGGGGCGGCGAGACCCAGTACTTC.

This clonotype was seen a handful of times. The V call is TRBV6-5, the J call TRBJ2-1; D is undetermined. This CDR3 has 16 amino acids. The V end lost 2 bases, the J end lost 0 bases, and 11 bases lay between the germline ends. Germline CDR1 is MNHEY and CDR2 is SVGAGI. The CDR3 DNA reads TGTGCCAGCAGTTACCTAAGTACCAGCTCCTACAATGAGCAGTTCTTC. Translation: CASSYLSTSSYNEQFF.

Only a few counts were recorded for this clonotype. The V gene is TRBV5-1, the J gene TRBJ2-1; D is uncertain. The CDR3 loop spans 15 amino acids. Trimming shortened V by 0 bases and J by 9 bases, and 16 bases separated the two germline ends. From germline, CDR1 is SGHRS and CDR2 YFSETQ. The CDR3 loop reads CASSLDPGPTGEQFF. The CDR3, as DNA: TGCGCCAGCAGCTTGGACCCCGGCCCGACGGGTGAGCAGTTCTTC.

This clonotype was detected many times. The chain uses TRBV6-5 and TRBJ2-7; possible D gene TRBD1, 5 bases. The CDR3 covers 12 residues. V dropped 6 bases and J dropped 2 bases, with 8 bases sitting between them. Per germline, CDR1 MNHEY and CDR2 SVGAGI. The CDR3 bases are TGTGCCAGCAGGACAGTTCCCTACGAGCAGTACTTC. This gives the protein CASRTVPYEQYF.

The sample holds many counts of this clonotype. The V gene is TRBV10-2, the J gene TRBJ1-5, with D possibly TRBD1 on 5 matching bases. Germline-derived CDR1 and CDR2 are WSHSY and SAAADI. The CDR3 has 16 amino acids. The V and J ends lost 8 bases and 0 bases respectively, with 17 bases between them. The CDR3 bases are TGCGCCAGCCCGGAAATCTCGACAGTTAGCAATCAGCCCCAGCATTTT. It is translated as CASPEISTVSNQPQHF.

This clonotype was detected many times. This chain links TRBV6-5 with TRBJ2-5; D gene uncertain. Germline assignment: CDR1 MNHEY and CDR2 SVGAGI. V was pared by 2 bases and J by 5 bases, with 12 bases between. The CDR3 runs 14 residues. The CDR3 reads CASSYHDEEETQYF. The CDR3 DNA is TGTGCCAGCAGTTACCACGACGAGGAGGAGACCCAGTACTTC.

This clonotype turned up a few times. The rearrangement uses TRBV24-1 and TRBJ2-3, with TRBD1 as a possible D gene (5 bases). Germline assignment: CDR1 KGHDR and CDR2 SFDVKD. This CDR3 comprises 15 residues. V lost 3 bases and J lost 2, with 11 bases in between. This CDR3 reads CATSDQGSLTDTQYF. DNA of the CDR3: TGTGCCACCAGTGATCAGGGTAGCCTCACAGATACGCAGTATTTT.

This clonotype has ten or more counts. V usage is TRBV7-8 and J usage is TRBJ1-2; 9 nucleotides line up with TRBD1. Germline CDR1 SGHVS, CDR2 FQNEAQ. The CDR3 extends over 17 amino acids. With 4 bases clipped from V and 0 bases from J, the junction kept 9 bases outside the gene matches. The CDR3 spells CASSSVTGGIANYGYTF. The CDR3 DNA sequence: TGTGCCAGCAGCTCCGTGACAGGGGGAATAGCTAACTATGGCTACACCTTC.

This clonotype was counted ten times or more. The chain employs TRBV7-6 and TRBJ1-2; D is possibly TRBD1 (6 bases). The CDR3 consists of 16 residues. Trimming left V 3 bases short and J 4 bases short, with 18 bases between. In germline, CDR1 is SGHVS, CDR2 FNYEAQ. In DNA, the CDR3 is TGTGCCAGCAGCTTTAATGCGGCAGGGGCGAGCTATGGCTACACCTTC. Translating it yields CASSFNAAGASYGYTF. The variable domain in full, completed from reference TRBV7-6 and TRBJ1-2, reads GAGVSQSPRYKVTKRGQDVALRCDPISGHVSLYWYRQALGQGPEFLTYFNYEAQQDKSGLPNDRFSAERPEGSISTLTIQRTEQRDSAMYRCASSFNAAGASYGYTFGSGTRLTVV.

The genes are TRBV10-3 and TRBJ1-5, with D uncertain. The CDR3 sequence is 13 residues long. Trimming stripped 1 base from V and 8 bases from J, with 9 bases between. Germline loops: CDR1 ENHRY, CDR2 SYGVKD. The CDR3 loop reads CAISEFSFEPQHF. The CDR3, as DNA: TGTGCCATCAGTGAGTTTAGTTTTGAGCCCCAGCATTTT.